This TCR beta chain was recovered during a study of shared clonotypes between healthy human individuals. Repertoires were generated with immunoSEQ multiplex PCR, while TCRdb's copy carries only in-frame clones and drops some. This table has roughly 890,000 clones, around 92% appearing once. Cells designated naive CD8 were CD45RO-negative and were positively selected for CCR7, with terminally differentiated effector memory CD45RA+ cells excluded. This CDR3 has 14 residues. Per the germline V gene, CDR1 is MNHEY and CDR2 is SMNVEV (reference sequence). With V trimmed by 5 bases and J by 8 bases, 9 bases remained unmatched.

The clonotype originates from a man in his thirties or forties in good health. The sequenced material came from naive CD8+ T cells sorted from blood. The V gene is TRBV27, the J gene TRBJ1-2, with 9 bases aligning to TRBD1. The DNA for the CDR3 is TGTGCCAGCAGTCCCGGGGACAGGGTGACCGGCTACACCTTC. It is translated as CASSPGDRVTGYTF.